In this sample, the clone carrying this T cell receptor beta chain turned up once. PCR involved 60 Vbeta and 13 Jbeta primers. Only in-frame clones appear in the TCRdb table, and some are missing; sequencing was by immunoSEQ multiplex PCR. The table has 90,000 to 100,000 clones, 70% seen once. This sample is drawn from a study of cytomegalovirus exposure and HLA in healthy donors. With 0 bases removed from V and 2 bases from J, the gap between germline ends came to 11 bases. In germline, CDR1 is SGDLS, CDR2 YYNGEE. The length of the CDR3 is 15 residues. The genes are TRBV9 and TRBJ2-5; tentative D call: TRBD2 (5 bases). The TCR sequence derives from a man aged 45 to 65 in good health and CMV-seronegative. Sequencing was carried out using PBMCs. The CDR3 here is CASSVAGRTQETQYF. In nucleotides, the CDR3 is TGTGCCAGCAGCGTAGCAGGACGGACTCAAGAGACCCAGTACTTC.